A selection of T cell receptor beta chains follows, all from one sample in a study of T cell repertoires in cytomegalovirus infection. Using its own MiXCR run on the reads, TCRdb lists one record per CDR3 protein. The sample lists about 770,000 distinct CDR3 sequences; roughly 29% were seen once. No antigen has been identified for these receptors. The sample consisted of cultured CD8+ T cells from PBMCs, taken from culture after CMV antigen stimulation. These receptors originate from a human donor in good health (CMV status not recorded). Some clones in this sample may be carry-over from other donors' samples. The CDR3 runs from the conserved cysteine through the conserved F or W. A D gene is named only where the DNA matches it firmly. Some rows mark clone size as missing; the rest say once, few, many or name a class of expanded clone.

size	D	V	J	DNA	CDR3
few	TRBD1	TRBV11-2	TRBJ2-7	TGTGCCAGCAGCTTATACAGGGGTAACTACGAGCAGTACTTC	CASSLYRGNYEQYF
few	TRBD1	TRBV2	TRBJ1-1	TGTGCCAGCGTTGGACAGGGTATGTTCACTGAAGCTTTCTTT	CASVGQGMFTEAFF
NA	NA	TRBV27	TRBJ1-2	TGTGCCAGCAGTCCCGAAGGAGACCTGAACTATGGCTACACCTTC	CASSPEGDLNYGYTF
NA	TRBD1	TRBV4-1	TRBJ1-2	TGCGCCAGCAGCCACCAGGACAGGGAGGGCTACACCTTC	CASSHQDREGYTF
once	NA	TRBV7-9	TRBJ2-2	TGTGCCAGCAGCATTAGTAGTCCCACAAGGCCTCCCGGGGAGCTGTTTTTT	CASSISSPTRPPGELFF
many	NA	TRBV7-2	TRBJ1-1	TGTGCCAGCAGTTCGCGGGGTTACATGAACACTGAAGCTTTCTTT	CASSSRGYMNTEAFF
once	NA	TRBV6-2/TRBV6-3	TRBJ2-1	TGTGCCAGCAGACCCCCCAGCTACAATGAGCAGTTCTTC	CASRPPSYNEQFF
NA	NA	TRBV7-9	TRBJ2-1	TGTGCCAGCACCCCCGCTGGCGGCTCCTACAATGAGCAGTTCTTC	CASTPAGGSYNEQFF
NA	NA	TRBV13	TRBJ2-2	TGTGCCAGCAGCACGGGGACGGAGCGCACCGGGGAGCTGTTTTTT	CASSTGTERTGELFF
few	NA	TRBV9	TRBJ2-2	TGTGCCAGCAGCGTATGGGTCAACGCGAACACCGGGGAGCTGTTTTTT	CASSVWVNANTGELFF
NA	NA	TRBV6-1	TRBJ1-1	TGTGCCAGCAGTTCAGGTGGCAGAATGAACACTGAAGCTTTCTTT	CASSSGGRMNTEAFF
NA	TRBD1	TRBV11-1	TRBJ1-1	TGTGCCAGCAGCCCCGGGGGCAGGGGGCGAATGGGGACTGAAGCTTTCTTT	CASSPGGRGRMGTEAFF
NA	NA	TRBV20-1	TRBJ2-3	TGCAGTGCTACCACGTGGGGGGGCCGCACAGATACGCAGTATTTT	CSATTWGGRTDTQYF
NA	TRBD1	TRBV10-3	TRBJ1-1	TGTGCCATCAGCGGGGGACAGATTGAAGCTTTCTTT	CAISGGQIEAFF
NA	NA	TRBV27	TRBJ1-2	TGTGCCAGCAGTTCTAGCGTCCCCAATGGCTACACCTTC	CASSSSVPNGYTF
few	NA	TRBV6-2/TRBV6-3	TRBJ1-1	TGTGCCAGCAGTTACTCGTTGGGCAGTCCTGAAGCTTTCTTT	CASSYSLGSPEAFF
NA	NA	TRBV24-1	TRBJ2-5	TGTGCCACCAGTGATGTTAGCGGAATCCAAGAGACCCAGTACTTC	CATSDVSGIQETQYF
NA	TRBD1	TRBV15	TRBJ2-1	TGTGCCACCAGCAGCGACCCCCGGGACAGAACGAATGAGCAGTTCTTC	CATSSDPRDRTNEQFF
once	TRBD2	TRBV7-4	TRBJ2-7	TGTGCCAGCAGCCTCGGGACTAGCGGGGGGCCCTACGAGCAGTACTTC	CASSLGTSGGPYEQYF
NA	NA	TRBV19	TRBJ1-2	TGTGCCAGTTCCCCTCGGGTAGGGTCGGGGGCCCTCTATGGCTACACCTTC	CASSPRVGSGALYGYTF
many	TRBD2	TRBV7-6	TRBJ2-5	TGTGCCAGCAGCTTAAGACAGGGGCTAGCGGGGGAAGAGACCCAGTACTTC	CASSLRQGLAGEETQYF
NA	NA	TRBV19	TRBJ2-3	TGTGCCAGCGTAGCGGCAGGGTCGGAAGATACGCAGTATTTT	CASVAAGSEDTQYF
NA	TRBD1	TRBV6-1	TRBJ2-1	TGTGCCAGCAGTGAATGGGGACAGGGCAGCGATGAGCAGTTCTTC	CASSEWGQGSDEQFF
many	NA	TRBV7-2	TRBJ1-1	TGTGCCAGCAGCTTAGTAGGTGATCCAGGAGCTTTCTTT	CASSLVGDPGAFF
NA	TRBD1	TRBV27	TRBJ2-5	TGTGCCAGCAGTCCAATTACAGGGGGCTTAGGGCAAGAGACCCAGTACTTC	CASSPITGGLGQETQYF
NA	NA	TRBV12-3/TRBV12-4	TRBJ1-5	TGTGCCAGCAGCCTCCCGGACTCACCGAATCAGCCCCAGCATTTT	CASSLPDSPNQPQHF
few	NA	TRBV24-1	TRBJ2-2	TGTGCCACCAGTGATTTCATGGGGGTAGGGGAGCTGTTTTTT	CATSDFMGVGELFF